This passage covers 24 T cell receptor beta chains from one sample sequenced in a study of cytomegalovirus exposure and HLA in healthy donors. With 60 Vbeta and 13 Jbeta primers, the PCR was carried out. Measured with immunoSEQ multiplex PCR; TCRdb has only the in-frame clones, and not every one. The sample holds 100,000 to 150,000 clones, 74% seen once. The material sequenced was PBMCs. These receptors all stem from a woman aged 50 to 60 in good health and CMV-seropositive.

This chain links TRBV4-3 with TRBJ1-3, with 7 bases identical to TRBD1. V shed 4 bases and J 1 base; nucleotides not matched to a gene: 7. The CDR3 is made up of 16 amino acids. The V gene's germline CDR1 is LGHNA and CDR2 YSLEER. In DNA, the CDR3 is TGCGCCAGCAGCCTAGAGACAGGGAGTTCTGGAAACACCATATATTTT. Protein: CASSLETGSSGNTIYF.

Points on this clone: Relative to the germline gene, one junction end is altered; a read error may explain this. The rearrangement uses TRBV7-9 and TRBJ1-4, with TRBD1 identical over 10 bases. Germline CDR1 is SEHNR and CDR2 is FQNEAQ (reference sequence). The CDR3 spans 15 residues. In nucleotides, the CDR3 is TGTTCCAGCAGCTCGGACAGGGGGTTCGGTGAAAAACTGTTTTTT. Translated: CSSSSDRGFGEKLFF.

The V call is TRBV4-2, the J call TRBJ2-5; 12 bases fit TRBD2. CDR3 length: 18 amino acids. Germline CDR1 is LGHNA and CDR2 is YNFKEQ. The V gene end was trimmed by 1 base and the J gene end by 4 bases; junction bases not matched to a gene: 10. The chain's CDR3 is CASSQGASGGAWGETQYF. As DNA, the CDR3 is TGTGCCAGCAGCCAAGGTGCTAGCGGGGGGGCCTGGGGAGAGACCCAGTACTTC.

This clone was seen a few times. This chain connects TRBV14 to TRBJ2-6; possibly TRBD1 for D (5 bases). Trimming shortened V by 8 bases and J by 1 base, and 6 bases separated the two germline ends. CDR3 length: 13 amino acids. Looked up from germline, CDR1 is SGHDN and CDR2 is FVKESK. The CDR3 region has the DNA TGTGCCAGCGCAGGGTCTGGGGCCAACGTCCTGACTTTC. Protein: CASAGSGANVLTF.

The V gene is TRBV5-5, the J gene TRBJ1-1; no firm D call. Trimming stripped 0 bases from V and 5 bases from J, with 14 bases between. Germline V gives CDR1 SGHKS, CDR2 YYEKEE (reference sequence). The CDR3 runs to 15 residues. The CDR3 spells CASSLAPGEITEAFF. The CDR3 DNA sequence: TGTGCCAGCAGCTTGGCCCCTGGAGAGATTACTGAAGCTTTCTTT.

In this sample, this clone turned up a few times. J is TRBJ1-6 and V is TRBV2; TRBD1 matches 9 bases. Losses at the gene ends were 2 bases for V and 6 bases for J; bases not matched to a gene: 11. This CDR3 is 18 amino acids long. Germline loops: CDR1 SNHLY, CDR2 FYNNEI. CDR3 sequence reads: CASSEPIARTGVNSPLHF. The CDR3 DNA sequence: TGTGCCAGCAGTGAACCAATCGCCCGGACAGGGGTTAATTCACCCCTCCACTTT. Variable domain in full (rest from reference TRBV2 and TRBJ1-6): EPEVTQTPSHQVTQMGQEVILRCVPISNHLYFYWYRQILGQKVEFLVSFYNNEISEKSEIFDDQFSVERPDGSNFTLKIRSTKLEDSAMYFCASSEPIARTGVNSPLHFGNGTRLTVT.

The chain is built from TRBV29-1 and TRBJ2-5; perhaps TRBD1 as D (6 bases). TRBJ2-7 explains the end of the DNA better; the J call may be wrong. In germline, CDR1 is SQVTM, CDR2 ANQGSEA. The CDR3 is made up of 14 amino acids. This CDR3 reads CSVWGGRGFDEQYF. The CDR3, as DNA: TGCAGCGTCTGGGGCGGCAGGGGTTTCGACGAGCAGTACTTC.

The gene calls are TRBV6-1 and TRBJ1-5, with 7 positions matching TRBD1. V trimming: 6 bases; J trimming: 4 bases; junction bases outside the gene matches: 3. The CDR3 consists of 13 residues. Germline assignment: CDR1 MNHNS and CDR2 SASEGT. CDR3 nucleotide sequence: TGTGCCAGCAGGGGACAGCCGAATCAGCCCCAGCATTTT. It codes for CASRGQPNQPQHF.

This clone has just a few counts. The chain joins TRBV6-1 to TRBJ1-4; 8 positions match TRBD1. V dropped 4 bases and J dropped 8; count of bases not matched to a gene: 9. This CDR3 is 15 amino acids long. Germline assignment: CDR1 MNHNS and CDR2 SASEGT. The CDR3 spells CASSGWETGVEKLFF. Here the CDR3 DNA reads TGTGCCAGCAGTGGGTGGGAGACAGGGGTCGAAAAACTGTTTTTT.

The chain combines TRBV15 with TRBJ2-7; TRBD1 agrees at 10 bases. Germline CDR1 and CDR2: LNHNV and YYDKDF (reference sequence). V lost 0 bases and J lost 6; bases outside the gene matches: 5. The CDR3 runs 15 residues. CDR3 in amino acids: CATSRDPGQGSEQYF. In DNA, the CDR3 is TGTGCCACCAGCAGAGATCCGGGACAGGGGAGCGAGCAGTACTTC.

The table lists this clone with a few counts. The J gene is TRBJ2-3, the V gene TRBV5-4; 9 nucleotides match TRBD2. Losses at the gene ends were 4 bases for V and 2 bases for J; bases not matched to a gene: 8. The CDR3 length is 16 residues. Germline-derived CDR1 and CDR2 are SGHNT and YYREEE (reference sequence). The CDR3 DNA follows: TGTGCCAGCAGCCCCGGGACTAGCTGGGACACAGATACGCAGTATTTT. Translating it yields CASSPGTSWDTDTQYF.

This chain uses TRBV7-2 with TRBJ2-3; D gene uncertain. Germline V gene data show CDR1 as SGHTA and CDR2 as FQGNSA. Trimming removed 5 bases at V and 2 bases at J, with 8 bases between. This CDR3 is built from 13 residues. As DNA, the CDR3 is TGTGCCAGCAGCCTCAGTACCACAGATACGCAGTATTTT. It yields the protein CASSLSTTDTQYF.

This clone was seen just once. The rearrangement joins TRBV9 to TRBJ2-7; weak D call: TRBD1 (5 bases). V was clipped by 4 bases and J by 3 bases, with 14 bases between them. The CDR3 totals 14 residues. Germline loops: CDR1 SGDLS, CDR2 YYNGEE. The CDR3 sequence is CASSPTPGIYEQYF. In DNA form, the CDR3 reads TGTGCCAGCAGCCCGACCCCAGGGATCTACGAGCAGTACTTC.

The V and J genes are TRBV6-5 and TRBJ1-5; D is undetermined. The V end lost 2 bases, the J end lost 2 bases, and 10 bases lay between the germline ends. CDR3 length: 15 amino acids. The germline V gene encodes CDR1 MNHEY and CDR2 SVGAGI. DNA for the CDR3: TGTGCCAGCAGTTACCACGGGTCGGGCAATCAGCCCCAGCATTTT. Translating gives CASSYHGSGNQPQHF.

The rearrangement joins TRBV2 to TRBJ2-1; D gene unclear. This CDR3 is 17 amino acids long. CDR1 SNHLY and CDR2 FYNNEI come from the germline V gene. The V end was cut by 7 bases, the J end by 0 bases, with 19 bases between. In DNA form, the CDR3 reads TGTGCCAGCAATTGGGCTTCCGTCCTCAGCTCCTACAATGAGCAGTTCTTC. The encoded protein is CASNWASVLSSYNEQFF.

This clone was counted only a few times. At one end, the junction sequence differs from germline, possibly due to a read error. The V call is TRBV7-9, the J call TRBJ2-3; unclear D gene. The germline V gene encodes CDR1 SEHNR and CDR2 FQNEAQ (reference sequence). This CDR3 has 12 residues. The CDR3 protein is CSSSSIVDTQYF. The CDR3 region has the DNA TGTTCCAGCAGCTCCATAGTAGATACGCAGTATTTT.

This clone turned up a few times. J is TRBJ2-7 and V is TRBV4-3; D is perhaps TRBD1 (5 bases). Trimming stripped 0 bases from V and 0 bases from J, with 9 bases between. Looked up from germline, CDR1 is LGHNA and CDR2 is YSLEER. The CDR3 consists of 15 residues. The CDR3 sequence is CASSQERGSSYEQYF. The CDR3 bases are TGCGCCAGCAGCCAAGAAAGGGGTTCCTCCTACGAGCAGTACTTC.

This chain connects TRBV7-2 to TRBJ2-2; D not resolved. Deletions cut 2 bases from V and 5 bases from J, with 12 bases between. Germline assignment: CDR1 SGHTA and CDR2 FQGNSA. The length of the CDR3 is 15 residues. The CDR3 loop reads CASSLTGRQTGELFF. The CDR3 bases are TGTGCCAGCAGCTTAACCGGCAGGCAAACCGGGGAGCTGTTTTTT.

The V gene is TRBV11-3, the J gene TRBJ2-1; 8 bases are a match to TRBD1. The CDR3 extends over 15 amino acids. J lost 7 bases, V lost 6 bases, and 11 bases had no gene match. The V gene's germline CDR1 is SGHNT and CDR2 YENEEA. The CDR3 here is CASRTDRGGCNEQFF. In DNA, the CDR3 is TGTGCCAGCAGAACCGACAGGGGAGGCTGTAATGAGCAGTTCTTC.

The CDR3 DNA reads as TGTGCCAGCAGCTTAGGCTGGAGGAGGACAGTAAGCTCTGGAAACACCATATATTTT. Its protein product is CASSLGWRRTVSSGNTIYF. The chain joins TRBV11-2 to TRBJ1-3; weak D call: TRBD1 (6 bases). CDR3 length: 19 amino acids. Per the germline V gene, CDR1 is SGHAT and CDR2 is FQNNGV. V shed 1 base and J shed 0 bases, with 19 bases lying between them.

V and J are TRBV6-1 and TRBJ2-3; 7 nucleotides align to TRBD1. Per germline, CDR1 MNHNS and CDR2 SASEGT. The CDR3 is 15 residues long. Germline trimming cut 8 bases from V and 5 bases from J; bases unmatched to any gene: 13. The CDR3 protein is CASGVDRVFVDTQYF. The CDR3 coding sequence is TGTGCCAGCGGTGTAGACAGGGTTTTTGTAGATACGCAGTATTTT.

This chain uses TRBV21-1 with TRBJ1-6; TRBD1, the D gene given by the table, was not confirmed from the DNA. TRBV21-1 corresponds to a pseudogene. The CDR3 extends over 16 amino acids. CDR3 amino acids: CASSDKTGGYNSPLHF. CDR3 DNA: TGTGCCAGCAGCGACAAGACAGGGGGCTATAATTCACCCCTCCACTTT.

The chain employs TRBV7-2 and TRBJ1-2; 10 nucleotides agree with TRBD1. The V segment lost 5 bases and the J segment 8 bases; nucleotides outside the gene matches: 11. This CDR3 region has 15 residues. Per germline, CDR1 SGHTA and CDR2 FQGNSA. The CDR3 coding sequence is TGTGCCAGCAGCCTCCAGACAGGGGGCACGTACGGCTACACCTTC. The encoded protein is CASSLQTGGTYGYTF.

V is TRBV6-6 and J is TRBJ1-2, with D possibly being TRBD1 (5 bases). Deletions cut 5 bases from V and 0 bases from J, with 16 bases between. The CDR3 is 16 residues long. Germline V gene sequence: CDR1 MNHNY, CDR2 SVGAGI (reference sequence). In DNA form, the CDR3 reads TGTGCCAGCAGTAAATCTGCCGGACAACCTAACTATGGCTACACCTTC. This encodes CASSKSAGQPNYGYTF.